This T cell receptor beta chain was found in a study of beta chain features in type 1 diabetes. Study-wide results and limits: These data did not resolve whether HLA type affects TCRB rearrangement. There were fewer insertions and more deletions at the VDJ junctions of type 1 diabetes patients.

Stem cell-like memory, regulatory, central memory and naive CD4+ cells were sorted via CD45RO/CCR7/CD25/CD127/CD95/CD27. Expressed TCRB transcripts were sequenced because the isolated RNA had all been reverse transcribed beforehand. Method: immunoSEQ multiplex PCR; TCRdb's copy keeps in-frame clones and lacks some. The data contain a few hundred thousand clones, around 16% of them singletons. V lost 0 bases to trimming and J lost 1 base, with 12 bases between them. Germline CDR1 and CDR2: SGHDT and YYEEEE. CDR3 length: 16 amino acids. A remark on this clone: The target antigen is unknown.

This TCR came from a young woman in good health. The rearrangement uses TRBV5-6 and TRBJ2-3; D is undetermined. Sequencing used naive CD4+ T cells from blood. CDR3 region: CASSLVLSTRTDTQYF. The CDR3 DNA follows: TGTGCCAGCAGCTTGGTTCTCTCAACTCGCACAGATACGCAGTATTTT.